The source of this T cell receptor (beta chain) is a study of regulatory T cells in long-lasting Graves disease. About the study: Over-5-year antithyroid drug use with positive TSH receptor antibodies defined persistent Graves' disease in the study.

According to the study, TCR beta libraries were built with iRepertoire HTBI primers and CDR3-region Arm-PCR. Each CDR3 protein is one row after TCRdb ran MiXCR on the multiplex PCR reads. Counted here are about 430,000 distinct CDR3 sequences, 21% occurring once; the ten biggest clones make up roughly an eighth. The study's findings and limits: Relative to newly diagnosed Graves' patients, persistent ones had lower TCR diversity. Persistent disease showed a preference for TRBV28, TRBJ1-2 and TRBJ2-5.

For this clonotype: Its antigen remains unknown.

The junction had 3 bases not matched to a gene; V was cut back by 4 bases and J by 2 bases. CDR3 size: 15 residues. Per the germline V gene, CDR1 is SEHNR and CDR2 is FQNEAQ (reference sequence). As for time point: persistent/refractory GD, antithyroid drugs over 5 years with positive TRAb. RNA from PBMCs was the source of the TCR library. A peripheral blood sample, around 8.5 milliliters in volume, was drawn into EDTA tubes. This chain links TRBV7-9 with TRBJ2-2, with 8 bases aligning to TRBD1. The TCR was taken from a female donor with Graves disease. Sample: peripheral blood mononuclear cells (PBMCs), taken when the disease was refractory, from a patient treated with antithyroid drugs. DNA of the CDR3: TGTGCCAGCAGCTACGGACAGGGCAACACCGGGGAGCTGTTTTTT. Protein product: CASSYGQGNTGELFF. The entire variable domain, with the rest obtained from reference TRBV7-9 and TRBJ2-2, is as follows: DTGVSQNPRHKITKRGQNVTFRCDPISEHNRLYWYRQTLGQGPEFLTYFQNEAQLEKSRLLSDRFSAERPKGSFSTLEIQRTEQGDSAMYLCASSYGQGNTGELFFGEGSRLTVL.